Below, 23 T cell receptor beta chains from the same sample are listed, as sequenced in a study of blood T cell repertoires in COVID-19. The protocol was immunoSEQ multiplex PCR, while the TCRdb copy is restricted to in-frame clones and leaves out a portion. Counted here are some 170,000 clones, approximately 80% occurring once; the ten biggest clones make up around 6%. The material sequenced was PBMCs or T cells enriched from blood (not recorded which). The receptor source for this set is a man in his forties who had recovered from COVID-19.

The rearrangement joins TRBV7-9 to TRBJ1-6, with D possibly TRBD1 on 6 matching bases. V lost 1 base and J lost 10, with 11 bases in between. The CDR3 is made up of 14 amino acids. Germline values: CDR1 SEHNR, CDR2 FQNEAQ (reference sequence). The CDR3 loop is CASSLEQGTSPLHF. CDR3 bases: TGTGCCAGCAGCTTAGAGCAGGGGACATCACCCCTCCACTTT.

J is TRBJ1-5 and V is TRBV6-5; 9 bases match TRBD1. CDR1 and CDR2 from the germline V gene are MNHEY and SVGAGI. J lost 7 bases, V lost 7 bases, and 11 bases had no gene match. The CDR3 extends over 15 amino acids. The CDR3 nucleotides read TGTGCCAGCACCTCAACGACAGGGGGACGGCAGCCCCAGCATTTT. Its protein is CASTSTTGGRQPQHF.

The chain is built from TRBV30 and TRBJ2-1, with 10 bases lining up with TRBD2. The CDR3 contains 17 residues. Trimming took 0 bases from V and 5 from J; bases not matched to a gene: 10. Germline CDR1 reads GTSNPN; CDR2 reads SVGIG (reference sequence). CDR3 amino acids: CAWSVGSAGGLDNEQFF. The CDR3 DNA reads TGTGCCTGGAGTGTAGGTTCAGCGGGGGGGTTGGACAATGAGCAGTTCTTC.

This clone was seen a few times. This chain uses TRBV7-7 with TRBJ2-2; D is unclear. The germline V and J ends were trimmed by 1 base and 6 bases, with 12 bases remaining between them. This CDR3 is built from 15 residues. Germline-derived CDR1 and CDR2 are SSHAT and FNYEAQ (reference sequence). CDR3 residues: CASSLETARSGELFF. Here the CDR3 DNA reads TGTGCCAGCAGCTTAGAGACGGCTAGATCCGGGGAGCTGTTTTTT. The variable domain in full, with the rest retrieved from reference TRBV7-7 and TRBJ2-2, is GAGVSQSPRYKVTKRGQDVTLRCDPISSHATLYWYQQALGQGPEFLTYFNYEAQPDKSGLPSDRFSAERPEGSISTLTIQRTEQRDSAMYRCASSLETARSGELFFGEGSRLTVL.

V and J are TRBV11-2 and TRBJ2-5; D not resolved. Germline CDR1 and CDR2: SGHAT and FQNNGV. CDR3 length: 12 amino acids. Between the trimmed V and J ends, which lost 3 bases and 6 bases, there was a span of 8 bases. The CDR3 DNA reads TGTGCCAGCAGCTTCTCTCAGAAGACCCAGTACTTC. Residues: CASSFSQKTQYF.

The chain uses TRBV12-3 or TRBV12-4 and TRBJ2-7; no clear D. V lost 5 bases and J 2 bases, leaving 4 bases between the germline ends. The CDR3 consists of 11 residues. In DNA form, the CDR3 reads TGTGCCAGCAGTCGGGCCTACGAGCAGTACTTC. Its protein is CASSRAYEQYF.

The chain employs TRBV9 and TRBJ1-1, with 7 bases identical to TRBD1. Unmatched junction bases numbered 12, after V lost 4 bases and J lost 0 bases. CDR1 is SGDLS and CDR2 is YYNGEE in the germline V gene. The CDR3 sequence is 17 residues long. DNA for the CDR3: TGTGCCAGCAGCCCGACAGGGAGAGTTGGCTTGAACACTGAAGCTTTCTTT. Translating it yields CASSPTGRVGLNTEAFF.

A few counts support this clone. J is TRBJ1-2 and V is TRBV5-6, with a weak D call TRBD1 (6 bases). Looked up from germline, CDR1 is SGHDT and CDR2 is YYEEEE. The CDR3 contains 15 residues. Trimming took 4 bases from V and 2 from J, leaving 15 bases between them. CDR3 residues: CASSIPGVGNYGYTF. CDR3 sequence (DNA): TGTGCCAGCAGCATACCAGGGGTCGGGAACTATGGCTACACCTTC.

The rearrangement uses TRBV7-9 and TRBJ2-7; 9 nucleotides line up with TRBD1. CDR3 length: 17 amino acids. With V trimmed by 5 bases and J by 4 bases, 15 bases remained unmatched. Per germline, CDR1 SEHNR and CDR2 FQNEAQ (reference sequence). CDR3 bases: TGTGCCAGCAGCGGAGGGGGGTCGGACAGGGGATCTTACGAGCAGTACTTC. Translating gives CASSGGGSDRGSYEQYF.

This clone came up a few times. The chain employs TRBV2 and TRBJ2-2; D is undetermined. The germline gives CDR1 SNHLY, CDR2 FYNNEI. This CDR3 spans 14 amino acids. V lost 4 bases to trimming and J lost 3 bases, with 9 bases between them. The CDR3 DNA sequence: TGTGCCAGCAGTGGGCAGATCGACACCGGGGAGCTGTTTTTT. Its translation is CASSGQIDTGELFF.

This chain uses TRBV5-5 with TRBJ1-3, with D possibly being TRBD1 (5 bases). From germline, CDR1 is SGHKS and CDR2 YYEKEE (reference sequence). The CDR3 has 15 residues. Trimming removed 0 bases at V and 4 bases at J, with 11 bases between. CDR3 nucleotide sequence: TGTGCCAGCAGCTTGGAAGGGGCGGAGGGAAACACCATATATTTT. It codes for CASSLEGAEGNTIYF. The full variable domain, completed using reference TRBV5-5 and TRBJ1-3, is DAGVTQSPTHLIKTRGQQVTLRCSPISGHKSVSWYQQVLGQGPQFIFQYYEKEERGRGNFPDRFSARQFPNYSSELNVNALLLGDSALYLCASSLEGAEGNTIYFGEGSWLTVV.

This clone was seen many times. Here the CDR3 reads CSVTQGGNTEAFF. The CDR3 DNA follows: TGCAGCGTGACCCAGGGGGGGAACACTGAAGCTTTCTTT. The rearrangement joins TRBV29-1 to TRBJ1-1; TRBD1 agrees at 7 bases. The germline gives CDR1 SQVTM, CDR2 ANQGSEA. The V and J ends lost 6 bases and 1 base, in that order; junction bases with no gene match: 5. The CDR3 is 13 amino acids.

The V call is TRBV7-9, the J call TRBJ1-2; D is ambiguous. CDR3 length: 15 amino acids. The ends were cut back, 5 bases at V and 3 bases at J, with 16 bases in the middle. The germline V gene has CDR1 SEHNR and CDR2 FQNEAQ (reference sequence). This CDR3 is CASSPRRVNYYGYTF. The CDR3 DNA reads TGTGCCAGCAGCCCACGGCGGGTTAATTACTATGGCTACACCTTC.

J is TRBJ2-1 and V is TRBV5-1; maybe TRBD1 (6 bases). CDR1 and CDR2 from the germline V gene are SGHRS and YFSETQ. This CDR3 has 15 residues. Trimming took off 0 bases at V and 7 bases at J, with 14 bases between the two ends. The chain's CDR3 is CASSLAPRTENEQFF. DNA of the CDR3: TGCGCCAGCAGCTTGGCTCCCAGGACAGAGAATGAGCAGTTCTTC. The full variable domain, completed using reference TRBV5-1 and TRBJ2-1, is KAGVTQTPRYLIKTRGQQVTLSCSPISGHRSVSWYQQTPGQGLQFLFEYFSETQRNKGNFPGRFSGRQFSNSRSEMNVSTLELGDSALYLCASSLAPRTENEQFFGPGTRLTVL.

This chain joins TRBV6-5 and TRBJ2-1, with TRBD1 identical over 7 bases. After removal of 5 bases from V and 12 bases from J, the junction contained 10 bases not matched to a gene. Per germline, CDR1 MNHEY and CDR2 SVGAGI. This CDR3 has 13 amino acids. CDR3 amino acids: CASSPGTALVQFF. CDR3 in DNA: TGTGCCAGCAGTCCCGGGACAGCTCTAGTGCAGTTCTTC.

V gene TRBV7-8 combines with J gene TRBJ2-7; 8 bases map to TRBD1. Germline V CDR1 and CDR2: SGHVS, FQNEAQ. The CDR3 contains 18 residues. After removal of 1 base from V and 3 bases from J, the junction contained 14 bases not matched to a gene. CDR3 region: CASSLETIYNRGNYEQYV. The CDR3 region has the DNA TGTGCCAGCAGCTTAGAGACTATTTATAACAGGGGGAACTACGAGCAGTACGTC.

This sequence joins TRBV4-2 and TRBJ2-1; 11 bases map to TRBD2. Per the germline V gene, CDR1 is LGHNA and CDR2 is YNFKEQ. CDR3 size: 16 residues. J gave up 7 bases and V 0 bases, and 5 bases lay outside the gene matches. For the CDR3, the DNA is TGTGCCAGCAGCCAAGATATAACTAGCGGGGGAAATGAGCAGTTCTTC. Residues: CASSQDITSGGNEQFF.

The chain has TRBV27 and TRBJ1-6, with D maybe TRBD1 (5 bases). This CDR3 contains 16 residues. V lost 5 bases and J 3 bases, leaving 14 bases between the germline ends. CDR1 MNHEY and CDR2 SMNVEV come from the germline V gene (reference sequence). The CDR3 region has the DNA TGTGCCAGCAGTGCAGGGACTGTCGGCTATAATTCACCCCTCCACTTT. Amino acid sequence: CASSAGTVGYNSPLHF.

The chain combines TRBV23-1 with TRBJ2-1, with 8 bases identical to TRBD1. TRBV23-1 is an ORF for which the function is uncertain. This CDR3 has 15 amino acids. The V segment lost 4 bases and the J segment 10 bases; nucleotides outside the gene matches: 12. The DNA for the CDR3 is TGCGCCAGCAGTCCCACCGGGACAGGAGGAATAGAGCAGTTCTTC. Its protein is CASSPTGTGGIEQFF.

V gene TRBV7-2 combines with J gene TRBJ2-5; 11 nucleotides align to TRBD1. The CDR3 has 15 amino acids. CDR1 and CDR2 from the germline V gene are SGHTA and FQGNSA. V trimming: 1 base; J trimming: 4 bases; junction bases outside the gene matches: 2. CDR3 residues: CASSLVGTGGETQYF. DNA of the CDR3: TGTGCCAGCAGCTTAGTAGGGACAGGGGGAGAGACCCAGTACTTC.

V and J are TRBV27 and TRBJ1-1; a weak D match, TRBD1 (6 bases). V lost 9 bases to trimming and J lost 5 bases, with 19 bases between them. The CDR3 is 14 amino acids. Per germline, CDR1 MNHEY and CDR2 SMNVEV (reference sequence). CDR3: CARGEDRSGTEAFF. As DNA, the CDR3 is TGTGCCAGGGGCGAGGACAGATCGGGGACTGAAGCTTTCTTT.

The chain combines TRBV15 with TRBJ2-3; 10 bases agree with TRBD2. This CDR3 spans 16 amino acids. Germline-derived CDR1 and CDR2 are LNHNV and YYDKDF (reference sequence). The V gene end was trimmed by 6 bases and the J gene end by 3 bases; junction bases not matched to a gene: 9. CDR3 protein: CATRGGLAGVTDTQYF. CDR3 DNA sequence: TGTGCCACCAGGGGGGGGCTAGCGGGGGTTACAGATACGCAGTATTTT.

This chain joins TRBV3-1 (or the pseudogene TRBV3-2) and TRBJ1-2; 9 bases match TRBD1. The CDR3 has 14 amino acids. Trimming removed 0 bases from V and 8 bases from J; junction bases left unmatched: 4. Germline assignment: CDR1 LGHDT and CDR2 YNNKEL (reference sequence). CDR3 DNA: TGTGCCAGCAGCCAAGACTGGGGACAGGGCGGCTACACCTTC. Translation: CASSQDWGQGGYTF.